The clone carrying this T cell receptor (beta chain) was seen a handful of times. Antigen: not known. A universal primer site was added by template switching, and unique molecular identifiers were carried by the cDNA. In TCRdb, the 5' RACE reads were re-called with MiXCR into one record per CDR3 protein. Of hundreds of thousands of distinct CDR3 sequences listed, approximately 18% were seen once; the top ten hold 10% to 15%. This specimen comes from a study of identical twins. Whole-study findings and limits: Models predicted less out-of-frame TCR alpha sharing in monozygotic twins than was found. For cord blood, abundant beta clonotypes had fewer insertions, unlike memory repertoires, which showed none.

Trimming took 4 bases from V and 10 from J, leaving 16 bases between them. The CDR3 extends over 13 amino acids. The V gene's germline CDR1 is SEHNR and CDR2 FQNEAQ (reference sequence). These sequences were also reported in another study, on T cells expressing NK-cell markers. That study reports: The leading position in the CD3+CD56-NKG2C+ fraction of four donors also went to these clonotypes.

This chain joins TRBV7-9 and TRBJ1-1, with D perhaps matching TRBD1 (6 bases). Material: PBMCs. The source is a woman aged 18-35 years in good health. The CDR3 DNA is TGTGCCAGCAGCTCGAACTGGGACACCGGAGCTTTCTTT. It translates to CASSSNWDTGAFF.